This T cell receptor beta chain originates from a study of post-analysis software for immune sequencing data. Of note for this clonotype: Its matching antigen is unknown.

Study outcomes and limitations: Patients had higher frequencies than controls of about five TRBV segments, including TRBV5-6, TRBV5-1 and TRBV20-1.

The authors incorporated unique molecular identifiers into the TCR beta cDNA libraries. MiXCR, applied by TCRdb to the PCR reads, yields one record per CDR3 protein. This repertoire shows 500,000 to 600,000 distinct CDR3 sequences, about 40% found once; its top ten account for 1.5% to 2%. The CDR3 totals 15 residues. In germline, CDR1 is SNHLY, CDR2 FYNNEI. After removal of 4 bases from V and 5 bases from J, the junction contained 6 bases not matched to a gene. Sequenced material: blood. J is TRBJ2-1 and V is TRBV2; 9 bases align to TRBD2. The sequence came from a girl aged 5-17 years with multiple sclerosis. CDR3 sequence reads: CASSADSGGHNEQFF. CDR3 DNA: TGTGCCAGCAGTGCGGATAGCGGGGGCCACAATGAGCAGTTCTTC.